This TCR beta chain was retrieved from a study of graft-versus-host responses after intestinal transplantation. Study-level points and caveats: GvH clones were identified in recipient marrow, with some first appearing in ileum or blood.

The method was immunoSEQ multiplex PCR; TCRdb's version includes in-frame clones alone and lacks a portion of them. The data show approximately 50,000 clones, about 88% seen once. Between the trimmed V and J ends, which lost 5 bases and 9 bases, there was a span of 14 bases. The CDR3 spans 13 residues. Germline CDR1 reads MNHNY; CDR2 reads SVGAGI (reference sequence). As concerns this clone: The target antigen is unknown.

Sequences were derived from unstimulated CD4+ T cells sorted from spleen or lymph node cells, sampled before transplant. The receptor was derived from a human donor who was the organ donor for an intestinal transplant. The chain links TRBV6-6 to TRBJ1-3; D may be TRBD1 (5 bases). CDR3 sequence: CASSRDPRATIYF. Here the CDR3 DNA reads TGTGCCAGCAGTCGGGACCCCAGGGCCACCATATATTTT.